Listed here is a single T cell receptor beta chain. This entry is derived from a study of cytomegalovirus exposure and HLA in healthy donors. PCR was performed using 60 Vbeta and 13 Jbeta primers. TCRdb's copy holds only in-frame clones and misses some; the assay was immunoSEQ multiplex PCR. Of around 230,000 clones detected, around 79% appear once; the ten largest clones hold approximately 1.8%. Donors likely had unrecorded immune exposures despite being nominally healthy when sampled. Material for sequencing was PBMCs. The receptor comes from a male donor in good health and CMV-seronegative.

The CDR3 reads CASSQGQGIYNEQFF. The CDR3 DNA follows: TGCGCCAGCAGCCAGGGTCAGGGGATATACAATGAGCAGTTCTTC. This chain links TRBV4-3 with TRBJ2-1, with a possible D match to TRBD1 (6 bases). CDR1 and CDR2 (germline): LGHNA, YSLEER. The CDR3 sequence is 15 residues long. Trimming cost V 3 bases and J 4 bases, with 13 bases left between them.